The sequence of this TCR beta chain was determined in a study of cytomegalovirus exposure and HLA in healthy donors. Turning to this clone: Its matching antigen is unknown.

Notes on the study in general: Highly shared sequence variants in one cluster were likely a sequencing artifact.

The CDR3 is 12 amino acids. CDR1 is MNHEY and CDR2 is SVGAGI in the germline V gene. The V end lost 4 bases, the J end lost 4 bases, and 8 bases lay between the germline ends. Primers: 60 Vbeta forward and 13 Jbeta reverse. Here immunoSEQ multiplex PCR was the method, and the copy in TCRdb shows in-frame clones only, minus some. The repertoire holds under 300,000 clones, approximately 80% seen once, with about 8% in the top ten. The sequence derives from a woman aged 55-69 years in good health and CMV-seropositive. The chain links TRBV6-5 to TRBJ2-7; D remains unclear. The sequencing sample was made of PBMCs. CDR3 coding DNA: TGTGCCAGCAGTTCGGTCCGGTACGAGCAGTACTTC. Translating gives CASSSVRYEQYF.